This TCR beta chain was captured in a study of blood T cell repertoires in COVID-19. Study background: T cells, B-cell-depleted T cells, or PBMCs supplied cDNA or gDNA.

The repertoire was sequenced with immunoSEQ multiplex PCR; TCRdb's copy has only in-frame clones and lacks some. The table shows approximately 140,000 clones, with around 85% occurring only once. This CDR3 has 17 amino acids. J gave up 5 bases and V 2 bases, and 10 bases lay outside the gene matches. Looked up from germline, CDR1 is MNHEY and CDR2 is SMNVEV (reference sequence). Sequencing was done on a sample of peripheral blood. The receptor comes from a man in his 70s with acute or convalescent COVID-19. The J gene is TRBJ2-2, the V gene TRBV27; 8 positions match TRBD1. The CDR3 coding sequence is TGTGCCAGCAGTTTAGAGTTTGGCAGGGGGCATACCGGGGAGCTGTTTTTT. The encoded protein is CASSLEFGRGHTGELFF.